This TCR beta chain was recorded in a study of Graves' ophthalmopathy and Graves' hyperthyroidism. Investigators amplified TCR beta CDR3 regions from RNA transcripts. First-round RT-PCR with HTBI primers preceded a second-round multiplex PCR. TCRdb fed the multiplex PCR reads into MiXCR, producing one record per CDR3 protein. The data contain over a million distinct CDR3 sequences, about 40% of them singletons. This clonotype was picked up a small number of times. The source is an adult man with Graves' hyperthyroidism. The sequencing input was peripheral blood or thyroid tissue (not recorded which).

CDR3 coding DNA: TGCAGCGTTGAGGTGGGGGGCAGCACAGATACGCAGTATTTT. Protein product: CSVEVGGSTDTQYF. The rearrangement joins TRBV29-1 to TRBJ2-3; D assignment may be TRBD1 or TRBD2 (6 bases each). Trimming removed 3 bases at V and 0 bases at J, with 10 bases between. From germline, CDR1 is SQVTM and CDR2 ANQGSEA. CDR3 length: 14 amino acids.